A single TCR beta chain is shown here with its context. Its specific antigen is unknown. Per-nucleotide qualities are absent, and no much larger clonotype sits a single base away. The data originate from a study of cytomegalovirus exposure and HLA in healthy donors (dated by TCRdb to 2017 to 2019). About the full investigation: In an earlier analysis of 587 of the donors, 276 Gb of sequence data and some 120 million unique TCR beta sequences from about 190 million T cells were reported. An early release that covered about 600 HLA-typed donors contained approximately 320 gigabases of sequencing data and 75 million to 100 million unique TCR sequences. The genetic ancestry cluster associated with self-reported Caucasian donors included roughly four fifths of the approximately 430 genotyped donors. The aim of the study was to test whether cataloging public T cell receptors could identify signatures of past pathogen exposure. The study profiled the T cell repertoires of approximately 700 subjects by immunosequencing and related them to cytomegalovirus serostatus. A separate validation cohort of roughly 110 different subjects was used in addition to the approximately 610-subject first cohort. To predict cytomegalovirus infection status, the study combined high-throughput TCR immunosequencing, statistical association of individual TCRs with disease status, and machine learning. In a later analysis, previously published TCR beta repertoires from 500 to 750 donors were re-analyzed and high-resolution HLA genotyping was added so that TCR occurrence patterns could be studied. Rather than using new phenotypic data, the later analysis identified candidate immune exposures from TCR beta sequences and from how often those sequences occurred across donors. An earlier analysis of some 600 of the donors applied high-throughput TCR beta sequencing to assess whether each TCR beta V gene segment acted as functional or pseudogenic. Donor age, sex, ethnicity and CMV serostatus were compiled alongside the repertoire data. A later genetic analysis took genome-wide SNP genotypes for about 55% of the 666 donors and used that subset as a discovery cohort. All discovery cohort repertoires had been generated using a single sequencing platform. Class I and class II HLA loci were covered by the typing at four-digit resolution. The number of donors typed differed by locus, with 629-630 for A, B, C, DRB1 and DQB1, around 500 for DQA1, 600 to 610 for DPA1, and some 450 for DPB1. A handful of DR-DQ haplotypes were handled as single units for association and clustering because linkage in the cohort was strong. On average, roughly 200,000 unique TCR beta nucleotide sequences were sequenced per donor among about 400 genotyped donors of the cohort, with 15% to 20% of those sequences being non-productive. The paper as a whole reports these results and caveats: Compared with equally common non-associated chains, HLA-associated TCR beta chains in a later analysis were more clonally expanded and had lower generation probabilities. A further reported finding was that TCR beta sequences accurately predicted the HLA-A and HLA-B alleles for most subjects in the first cohort. Linkage disequilibrium might explain the correlated functional status among segregating V segments, but an unknown experimental factor could not be excluded. The only immune exposure information available for the cohort was CMV serostatus. The study listed 150 to 200 TCR beta chains as associated with cytomegalovirus. An association between a missense DCLRE1C variant and V-gene and J-gene trimming of TCR beta chains was found in a later genetic analysis and replicated in an independent cohort. In a later analysis, several top co-occurrence clusters were reported to appear linked to parvovirus B19, influenza, CMV and Epstein-Barr virus. In both the original and validation cohorts, the classifier was reported to diagnose cytomegalovirus status with high specificity and sensitivity. The earlier analysis of 450 to 700 of the donors excluded 15 to 20 rarely observed V segments, including chromosome 9 orphons, because counts were too low. Sequencing depth was assumed to be roughly uniform across donors in the presence/absence analyses, though that assumption may not hold. A later analysis found that TCR association rates varied across HLA loci, with DRB1 alleles showing the most associated TCRs and HLA-C alleles the fewest. A group of highly shared sequence variants was considered likely to be a technical artifact of the sequencing pipeline. HLA typing was unavailable for some donors at each locus, so association tests used only the typed subset. In a later genetic analysis, fewer N-insertions in productive TCRs were reported among donors in an Asian-associated ancestry cluster than the roughly 640-donor mean. Most CMV-associated TCR beta chains appeared to be HLA-restricted in a later analysis, and the HLA associations seemed to be driven largely by CMV exposure. Most TCR sequences were seen in very few donors, while some public TCRs were found in many individuals. In an earlier analysis of some 640 of the donors, most TCR beta V segments were observed in productive rearrangements about 87% or about 30% of the time, broadly matching IMGT annotations. The authors suggested that the approach could potentially be generalized to other disease states and immunological phenotypes. Some IMGT-functional V segments, including TRBV6-2 and TRBV6-3, could not be told apart with the 87-base-pair reads, so those segments were excluded. Only TCR beta chains were sequenced in this cohort, and the absence of alpha or paired-chain data limited detectable features. Three of the identified cytomegalovirus-associated TCR beta chains were confirmed in vitro to be specific for cytomegalovirus antigens. When HLA alleles, especially DR and DQ, strongly co-occurred, TCR associations were difficult to assign to individual alleles. In a later analysis, around 17,000 TCR beta sequences were associated with specific HLA alleles at a false discovery rate of 0.05.

The cohort comprised 710 or so healthy bone marrow donors. Cohort members were all nominally healthy when sampled, although unrecorded immune exposures were likely present. The donor tested CMV seronegative and was one of the 352 seronegative cohort members. Every donor gave a peripheral blood sample, and the peripheral blood mononuclear cells from that sample were used for TCR beta sequencing. Genomic DNA was extracted from the blood cell samples with the Qiagen DNeasy Blood Extraction Kit. The library was generated by the immunoSEQ multiplex PCR assay. For the multiplex PCR, a mixture combining 60 forward primers for TCR Vbeta segments and 13 reverse primers for TCR Jbeta segments was used. The CDR3 region of rearranged TCR beta genes was amplified from genomic DNA with a multiplex PCR assay. Amplified TCR beta libraries were sequenced as 87-base-pair reads on the Illumina HiSeq System. For the original study's pipeline: In a later analysis, tens of millions of unique TCR beta chains were counted across the roughly 610 repertoires, and roughly 9.9 million of these chains were shared by at least two donors. A nearest-neighbor algorithm error-corrected the raw reads and collapsed the reads into unique sequences, merging closely related sequences to remove PCR and sequencing errors. Alignment of CDR3 sequences to IMGT reference sequences was used to assign V, D and J gene segments. For a sequence to be retained, a match of at least six nucleotides to both a V gene segment and a J gene segment was required. A rearrangement counted as productive if the CDR3 had no stop codons and remained in frame with V and J, and every other rearrangement counted as non-productive. CDR3 was defined by IMGT convention, running from the second conserved V-encoded cysteine to the conserved J-encoded phenylalanine. In an earlier analysis of around 540 of the donors, sequences lacking an unambiguous match to a single V gene segment were excluded. In an earlier analysis of about 590 of the donors, a V segment was called functional when productive rearrangements were above 56.7%, and segregating when the standard deviation between donors exceeded 5%. A statistical classification framework was developed to diagnose cytomegalovirus status using the catalog of TCR beta chain sequences. In a later analysis, TCR nucleotide sequences were compared against IMGT/GENE-DB human TR gene sequences so that V and J genes could be assigned. In a later analysis, CDR3 sequences and most-parsimonious VDJ recombination scenarios were assigned using the TCRdist pipeline. In a later analysis, each TCR beta chain was defined by its CDR3 amino acid sequence together with its V-gene family, and reads lacking a unique V-gene family were excluded. In a later analysis, fewer than 650 highly shared, low-generation-probability nucleotide sequences were removed to address suspected cross-contamination and a sequencing artifact. A later analysis calculated a clonal expansion index for each public chain from normalized within-repertoire ranks of inferred template counts. Generation probabilities in a later analysis came from a VDJ recombination model fitted to out-of-frame rearrangements, and those results were checked against IGoR. Hypergeometric tests were used in a later analysis to score TCR-TCR, TCR-HLA and TCR-CMV co-occurrence, with a repertoire-size bias correction applied to the TCR pairs. False discovery rates were estimated in a later analysis by permuting HLA or CMV assignments 20 times. In a later analysis, co-occurring TCRs were grouped with DBSCAN, and TCRdist sequence similarity was added when clustering was performed within HLA-allele-positive subsets. Repertoires with fewer than 30,000 or more than 120,000 public chains, plus five repertoires with anomalous nucleotide sharing, were excluded from co-occurrence clustering. The table comes from immuneACCESS by way of TCRdb, which keeps in-frame sequences with V and J called. Part of the clones is missing from these tables; in studies checked, under half for an unresolved V gene and the rest for unknown reasons. That table furnishes V, J and clone size, whereas the DNA furnished D and trimming. The sample records 85,000 to 130,000 clones, roughly 80% of which are singletons. Roughly 2.5% of the sample is held by the ten biggest clonotypes.

V ends up 4 bases short and J 4 bases short, with an unmatched junction base count of 3. Sequences WNHNN (CDR1) and SYGVQD (CDR2) are obtained from the germline V gene (reference sequence). The CDR3 starts with the cysteine, ends with the phenylalanine, and has 13 residues. Only the CDR3 part of the read is kept: 39 bases, read in frame from the first base. This TCR was recovered from a man in his forties or fifties in good health and CMV-seronegative. Sequencing input: PBMCs. The chain employs TRBV10-1 and TRBJ1-2; 7 bases in the middle match TRBD1. In nucleotides, the sequence is TGCGCCAGCAGTGGACAGGGAACCTATGGCTACACCTTC. This yields the protein CASSGQGTYGYTF.